This T cell receptor (beta chain) was recovered during a study of blood T cell repertoires in COVID-19. Adults between about 18 and 89 years of age took part from 24 US areas. Profiled with immunoSEQ multiplex PCR; TCRdb holds only in-frame clones, not every one. Altogether fewer than 250,000 clones are present, roughly 84% being singletons, with the ten largest covering more than 2.5%. The germline CDR1 and CDR2 sequences are SGHDN and FVKESK. V lost 8 bases to trimming and J lost 6 bases; unmatched junction nucleotides: 7. This CDR3 has 14 amino acids. The sample was PBMCs or T cells enriched from blood (not recorded which). The V and J genes are TRBV14 and TRBJ1-6; 7 bases are shared with TRBD1. The TCR was taken from a young woman who had recovered from COVID-19. CDR3 sequence reads: CASGPGQFNSPLHF. CDR3 DNA: TGTGCCAGCGGACCGGGACAGTTTAATTCACCCCTCCACTTT.